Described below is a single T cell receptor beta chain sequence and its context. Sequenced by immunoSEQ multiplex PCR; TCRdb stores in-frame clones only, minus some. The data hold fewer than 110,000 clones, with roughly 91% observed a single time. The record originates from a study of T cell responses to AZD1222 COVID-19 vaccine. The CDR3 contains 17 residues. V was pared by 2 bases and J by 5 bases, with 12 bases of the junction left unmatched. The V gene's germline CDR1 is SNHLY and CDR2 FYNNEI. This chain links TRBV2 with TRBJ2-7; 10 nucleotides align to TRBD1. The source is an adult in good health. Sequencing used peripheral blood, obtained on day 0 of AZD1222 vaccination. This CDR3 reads CASSELDRGRRGNEQYF. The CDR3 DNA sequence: TGTGCCAGCAGTGAATTAGACAGGGGGCGACGCGGCAACGAGCAGTACTTC.